This T cell receptor (beta chain) emerged from a study of cytomegalovirus exposure and HLA in healthy donors. Turning to this clone: What it recognizes is unknown.

Study-wide results and caveats: TCR beta sequences numbering roughly 18,000 were associated with HLA alleles at 0.05 false discovery rate in a later analysis.

The PCR made use of 60 Vbeta and 13 Jbeta primers. Sequenced by immunoSEQ multiplex PCR; TCRdb stores in-frame clones only, minus some. The top ten clones hold roughly 1.9% of a sample with about 220,000 clones, around 75% of them seen once. V shed 4 bases and J 3 bases; nucleotides not matched to a gene: 10. The CDR3 runs 16 residues. Germline loops: CDR1 SGHRS, CDR2 YFSETQ. The sequence derives from a woman younger than 45 in good health and CMV-seronegative. The specimen was PBMCs. The V gene is TRBV5-1, the J gene TRBJ2-7; 10 bases are shared with TRBD2. The CDR3 nucleotides read TGCGCCAGCAGCCTATCTAGCGGGAGTAGGGACTACGAGCAGTACTTC. This codes for CASSLSSGSRDYEQYF.